This entry is about one TCR beta chain. V lost 1 base and J lost 3, with 21 bases in between. This CDR3 is built from 18 residues. In the authors' workflow: Counts of nucleated cells, estimated from reference gene primer amplification, were obtained. Clones were sequenced by immunoSEQ multiplex PCR, and TCRdb holds only the in-frame ones, with some missing. V, J and clone size are those of that table, while D and trimming were read from the DNA. The sample shows tens of thousands of clones, around nine tenths of them seen only once. This record belongs to a study of blood T cell repertoires in COVID-19.

The chain has TRBV6-7 and TRBJ1-1, with D possibly being TRBD1 (6 bases). TRBV6-7 is sorted into the ORF group, with uncertain function. The sequence derives from an elderly woman with active or convalescent COVID-19. The sequencing input was peripheral blood. The CDR3 sequence is CASSYCDRMRREDTEAFF. CDR3 bases: TGTGCCAGCAGTTACTGTGACAGGATGCGTCGAGAGGACACTGAAGCTTTCTTT.